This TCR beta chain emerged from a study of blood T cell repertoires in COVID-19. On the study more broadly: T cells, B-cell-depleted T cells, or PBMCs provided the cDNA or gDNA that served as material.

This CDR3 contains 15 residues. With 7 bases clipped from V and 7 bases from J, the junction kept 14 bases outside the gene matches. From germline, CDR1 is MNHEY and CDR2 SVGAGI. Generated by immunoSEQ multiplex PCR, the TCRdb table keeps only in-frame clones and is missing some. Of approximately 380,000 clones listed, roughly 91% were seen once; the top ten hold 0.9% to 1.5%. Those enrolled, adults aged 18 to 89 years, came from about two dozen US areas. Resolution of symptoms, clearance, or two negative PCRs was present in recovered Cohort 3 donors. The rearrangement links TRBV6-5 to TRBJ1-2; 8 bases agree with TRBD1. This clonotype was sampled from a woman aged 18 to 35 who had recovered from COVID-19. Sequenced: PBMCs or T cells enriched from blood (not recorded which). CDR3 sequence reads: CASTADREETFGYTF. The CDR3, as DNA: TGTGCCAGCACCGCGGACAGGGAAGAAACGTTTGGCTACACCTTC.